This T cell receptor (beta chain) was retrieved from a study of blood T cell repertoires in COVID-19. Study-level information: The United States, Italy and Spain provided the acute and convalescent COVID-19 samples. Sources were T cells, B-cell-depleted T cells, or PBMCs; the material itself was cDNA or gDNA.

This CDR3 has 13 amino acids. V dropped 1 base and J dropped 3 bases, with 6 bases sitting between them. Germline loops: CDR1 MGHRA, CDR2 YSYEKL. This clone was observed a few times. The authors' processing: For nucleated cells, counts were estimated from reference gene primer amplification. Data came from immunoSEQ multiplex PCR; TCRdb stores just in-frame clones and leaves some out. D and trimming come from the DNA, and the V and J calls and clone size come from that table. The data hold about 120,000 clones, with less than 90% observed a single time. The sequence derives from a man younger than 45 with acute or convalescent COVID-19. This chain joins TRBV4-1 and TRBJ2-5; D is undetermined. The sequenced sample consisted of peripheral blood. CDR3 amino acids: CASSQAIEETQYF. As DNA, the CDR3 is TGCGCCAGCAGCCAAGCAATAGAAGAGACCCAGTACTTC.